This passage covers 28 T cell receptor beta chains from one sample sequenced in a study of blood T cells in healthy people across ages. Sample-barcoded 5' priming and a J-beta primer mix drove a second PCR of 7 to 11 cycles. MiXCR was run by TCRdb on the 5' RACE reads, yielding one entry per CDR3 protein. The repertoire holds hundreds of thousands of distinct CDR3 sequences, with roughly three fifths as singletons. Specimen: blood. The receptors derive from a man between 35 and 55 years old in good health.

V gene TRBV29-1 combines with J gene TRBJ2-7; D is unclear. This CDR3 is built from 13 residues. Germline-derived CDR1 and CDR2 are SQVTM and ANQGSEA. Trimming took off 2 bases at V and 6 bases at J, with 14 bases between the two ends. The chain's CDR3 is CSVEPHGRIEQYF. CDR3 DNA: TGCAGCGTTGAACCACATGGCAGGATCGAGCAGTACTTC.

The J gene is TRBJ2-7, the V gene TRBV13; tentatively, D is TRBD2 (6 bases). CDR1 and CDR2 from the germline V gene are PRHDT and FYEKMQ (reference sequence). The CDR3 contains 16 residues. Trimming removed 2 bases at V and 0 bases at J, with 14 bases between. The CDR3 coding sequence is TGTGCCAGCAGCTTAACTATTGCGGGGCCCTCCTACGAGCAGTACTTC. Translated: CASSLTIAGPSYEQYF.

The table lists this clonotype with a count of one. CDR3 protein: CASSPRQGLNTEAFF. CDR3 DNA: TGTGCCAGCAGCCCCCGACAGGGGCTTAACACTGAAGCTTTCTTT. J is TRBJ1-1 and V is TRBV11-1; 8 positions agree with TRBD1. Trimming took 5 bases from V and 2 from J; bases not matched to a gene: 7. CDR3 size: 15 residues. CDR1 SGHAT and CDR2 FQDESV come from the germline V gene (reference sequence). Based on the CDR3 plus reference TRBV11-1 and TRBJ1-1, the full variable domain is EAEVAQSPRYKITEKSQAVAFWCDPISGHATLYWYRQILGQGPELLVQFQDESVVDDSQLPKDRFSAERLKGVDSTLKIQPAELGDSAMYLCASSPRQGLNTEAFFGQGTRLTVV.

For the CDR3, the DNA is TGTGCCAGCAGTGAAGGTACCCCTCCCTACGAGCAGTACTTC. Its translation: CASSEGTPPYEQYF. The J gene is TRBJ2-4, the V gene TRBV25-1, with D uncertain. The DNA end is a closer match to TRBJ2-7, so the J assignment may be wrong. The CDR3 consists of 14 residues. Germline-derived CDR1 and CDR2 are MGHDK and SYGVNS.

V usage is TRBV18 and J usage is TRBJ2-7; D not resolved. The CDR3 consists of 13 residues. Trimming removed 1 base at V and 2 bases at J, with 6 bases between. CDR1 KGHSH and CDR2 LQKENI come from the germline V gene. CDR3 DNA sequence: TGTGCCAGCTCACCACAGGAGACCTACGAGCAGTACTTC. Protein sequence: CASSPQETYEQYF.

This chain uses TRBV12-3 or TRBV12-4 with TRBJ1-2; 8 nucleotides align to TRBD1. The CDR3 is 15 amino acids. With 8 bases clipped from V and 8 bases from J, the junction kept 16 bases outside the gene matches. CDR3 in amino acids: CASGIDGQGLRGYTF. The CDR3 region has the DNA TGTGCCAGCGGTATAGATGGACAGGGCCTTCGGGGCTACACCTTC.

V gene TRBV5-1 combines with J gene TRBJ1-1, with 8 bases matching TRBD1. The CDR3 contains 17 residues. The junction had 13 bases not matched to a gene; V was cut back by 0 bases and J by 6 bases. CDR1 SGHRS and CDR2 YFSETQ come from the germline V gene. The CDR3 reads CASSLGQGADLRPEAFF. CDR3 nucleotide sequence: TGCGCCAGCAGCTTGGGGCAGGGGGCGGATTTACGCCCTGAAGCTTTCTTT.

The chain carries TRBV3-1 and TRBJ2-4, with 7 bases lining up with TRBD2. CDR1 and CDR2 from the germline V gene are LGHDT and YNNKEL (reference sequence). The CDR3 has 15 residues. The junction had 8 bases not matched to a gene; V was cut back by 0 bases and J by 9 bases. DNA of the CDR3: TGTGCCAGCAGCCAAGATCGGACTAGAAAGGGCATTCAGTACTTC. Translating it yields CASSQDRTRKGIQYF. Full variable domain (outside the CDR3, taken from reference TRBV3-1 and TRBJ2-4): DTAVSQTPKYLVTQMGNDKSIKCEQNLGHDTMYWYKQDSKKFLKIMFSYNNKELIINETVPNRFSPKSPDKAHLNLHINSLELGDSAVYFCASSQDRTRKGIQYFGAGTRLSVL.

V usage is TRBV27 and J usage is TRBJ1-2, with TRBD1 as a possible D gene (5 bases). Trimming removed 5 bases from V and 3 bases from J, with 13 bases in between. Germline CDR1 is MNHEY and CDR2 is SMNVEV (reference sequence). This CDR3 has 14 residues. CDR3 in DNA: TGTGCCAGCAGTGTCAATCAGGGTGACTATGGCTACACCTTC. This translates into CASSVNQGDYGYTF.

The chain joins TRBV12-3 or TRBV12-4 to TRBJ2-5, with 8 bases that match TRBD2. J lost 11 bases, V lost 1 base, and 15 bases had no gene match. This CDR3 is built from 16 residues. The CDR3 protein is CASSLVSGRWSNEQYF. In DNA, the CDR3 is TGTGCCAGCAGTTTAGTGAGCGGGAGATGGTCCAATGAGCAGTACTTC.

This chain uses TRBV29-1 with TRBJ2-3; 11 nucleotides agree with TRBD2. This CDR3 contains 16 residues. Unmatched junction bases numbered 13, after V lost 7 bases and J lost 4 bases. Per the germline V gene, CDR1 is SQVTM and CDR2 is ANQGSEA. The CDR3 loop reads CSAEGVAGGPADTQYF. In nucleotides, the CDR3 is TGCAGCGCCGAGGGGGTAGCGGGAGGGCCGGCAGATACGCAGTATTTT.

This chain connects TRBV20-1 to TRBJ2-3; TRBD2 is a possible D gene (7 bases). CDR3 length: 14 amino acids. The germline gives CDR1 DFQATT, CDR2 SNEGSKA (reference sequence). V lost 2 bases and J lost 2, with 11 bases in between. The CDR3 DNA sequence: TGCAGTGCTAGACGGGGGGCCGACACAGATACGCAGTATTTT. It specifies CSARRGADTDTQYF.

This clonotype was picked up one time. CDR3 residues: CASSSTGTSGVRYNEQFF. The CDR3, as DNA: TGTGCCAGCAGCTCGACCGGGACTAGCGGTGTACGCTACAATGAGCAGTTCTTC. This sequence joins TRBV7-9 and TRBJ2-1; 11 bases align to TRBD2. CDR1 is SEHNR, CDR2 FQNEAQ, per germline (reference sequence). This CDR3 has 18 amino acids. The trim removed 4 bases at V and 3 bases at J, leaving 11 bases unmatched.

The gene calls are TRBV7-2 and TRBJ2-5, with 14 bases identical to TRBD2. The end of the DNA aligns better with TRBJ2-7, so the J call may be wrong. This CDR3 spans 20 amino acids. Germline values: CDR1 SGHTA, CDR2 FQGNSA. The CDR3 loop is CASSLVRGLAGAEAPYEQYF. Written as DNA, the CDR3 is TGTGCCAGCAGCTTAGTAAGGGGACTAGCGGGAGCCGAGGCCCCCTACGAGCAGTACTTC.

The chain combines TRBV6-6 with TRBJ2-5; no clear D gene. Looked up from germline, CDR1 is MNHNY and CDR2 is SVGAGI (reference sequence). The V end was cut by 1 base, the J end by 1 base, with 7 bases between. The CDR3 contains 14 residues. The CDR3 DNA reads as TGTGCCAGCAGTTACTGGCGGACCCAAGAGACCCAGTACTTC. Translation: CASSYWRTQETQYF.

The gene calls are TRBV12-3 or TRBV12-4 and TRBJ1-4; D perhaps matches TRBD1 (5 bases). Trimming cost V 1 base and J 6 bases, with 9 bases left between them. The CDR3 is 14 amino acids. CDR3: CASSLEGPYEKLFF. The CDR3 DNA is TGTGCCAGCAGTTTAGAGGGACCTTATGAAAAACTGTTTTTT.

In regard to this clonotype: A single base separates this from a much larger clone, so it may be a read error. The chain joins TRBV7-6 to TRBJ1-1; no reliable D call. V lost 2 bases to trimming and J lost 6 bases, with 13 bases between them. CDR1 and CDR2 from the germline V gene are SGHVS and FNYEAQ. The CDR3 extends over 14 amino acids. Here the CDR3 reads CASSLRPESPEAFF. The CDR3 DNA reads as TGTGCCAGCAGCTTACGGCCAGAATCTCCTGAAGCTTTCTTT.

The CDR3 sequence is CASSSNSGSYYEQYF. In DNA form, the CDR3 reads TGCGCCAGCAGCTCGAATAGCGGGAGTTACTACGAGCAGTACTTC. The genes are TRBV4-1 and TRBJ2-7; 9 nucleotides line up with TRBD2. Germline V lookup: CDR1 MGHRA, CDR2 YSYEKL. The CDR3 has 15 residues. V was clipped by 5 bases and J by 3 bases; unmatched bases: 8.

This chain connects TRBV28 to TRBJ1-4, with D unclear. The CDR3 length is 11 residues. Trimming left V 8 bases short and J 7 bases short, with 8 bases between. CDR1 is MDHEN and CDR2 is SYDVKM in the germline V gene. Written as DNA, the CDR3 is TGTGCCAGCGTCCACGGTGAAAAACTGTTTTTT. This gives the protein CASVHGEKLFF.

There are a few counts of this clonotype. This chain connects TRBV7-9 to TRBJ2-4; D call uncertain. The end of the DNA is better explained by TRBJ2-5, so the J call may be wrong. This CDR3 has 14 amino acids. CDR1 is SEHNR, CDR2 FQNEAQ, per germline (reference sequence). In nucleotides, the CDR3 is TGTGCCAGCAGCTTCAAACAGAGTGCTGAGACCCAGTACTTC. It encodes CASSFKQSAETQYF.

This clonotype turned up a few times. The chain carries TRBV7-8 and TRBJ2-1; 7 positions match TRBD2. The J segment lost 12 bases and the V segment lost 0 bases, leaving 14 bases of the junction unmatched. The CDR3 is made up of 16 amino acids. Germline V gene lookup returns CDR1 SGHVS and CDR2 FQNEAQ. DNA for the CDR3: TGTGCCAGCAGCTTAGCGGGGGTGGGCGGGGGTTCTCGGCAGTTCTTC. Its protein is CASSLAGVGGGSRQFF.

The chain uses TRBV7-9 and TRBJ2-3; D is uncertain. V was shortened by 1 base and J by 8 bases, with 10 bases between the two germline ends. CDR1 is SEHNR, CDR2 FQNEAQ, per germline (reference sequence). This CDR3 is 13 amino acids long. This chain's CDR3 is CASSLVQEPTQYF. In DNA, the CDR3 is TGTGCCAGCAGCTTAGTCCAGGAGCCTACGCAGTATTTT.

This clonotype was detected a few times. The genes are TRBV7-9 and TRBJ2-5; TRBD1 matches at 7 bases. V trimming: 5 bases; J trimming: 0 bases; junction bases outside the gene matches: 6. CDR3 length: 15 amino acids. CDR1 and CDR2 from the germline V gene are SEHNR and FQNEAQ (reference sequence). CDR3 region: CASSDRDSYQETQYF. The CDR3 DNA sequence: TGTGCCAGCAGCGACCGGGACAGCTACCAAGAGACCCAGTACTTC.

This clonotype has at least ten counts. CDR3 in amino acids: CSAPLRDYNEQFF. DNA for the CDR3: TGCAGTGCTCCTCTTAGGGATTACAATGAGCAGTTCTTC. The chain links TRBV20-1 to TRBJ2-1; D ambiguous. The CDR3 is 13 residues long. The V end lost 5 bases, the J end lost 4 bases, and 12 bases lay between the germline ends. Looked up from germline, CDR1 is DFQATT and CDR2 is SNEGSKA (reference sequence).

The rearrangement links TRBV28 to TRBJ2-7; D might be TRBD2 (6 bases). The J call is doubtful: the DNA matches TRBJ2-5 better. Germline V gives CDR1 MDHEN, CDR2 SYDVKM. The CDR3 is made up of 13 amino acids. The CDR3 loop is CASSLGGWETQYF. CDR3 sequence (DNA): TGTGCCAGCAGTTTAGGGGGGTGGGAGACCCAGTACTTC.

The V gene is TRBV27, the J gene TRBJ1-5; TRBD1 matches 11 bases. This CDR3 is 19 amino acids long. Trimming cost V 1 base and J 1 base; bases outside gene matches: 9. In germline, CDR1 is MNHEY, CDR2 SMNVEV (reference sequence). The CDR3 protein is CASSLYDGTGGGSNQPQHF. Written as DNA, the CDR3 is TGTGCCAGCAGTTTATATGATGGGACAGGGGGAGGAAGCAATCAGCCCCAGCATTTT.

This CDR3 is CSARTPGQDLYTEAFF. The CDR3 DNA is TGCAGTGCTAGGACCCCTGGACAGGACCTGTACACTGAAGCTTTCTTT. The V and J genes are TRBV20-1 and TRBJ1-1; 7 bases are shared with TRBD1. The CDR3 loop spans 16 amino acids. The J segment lost 3 bases and the V segment lost 3 bases, leaving 13 bases of the junction unmatched. CDR1 is DFQATT, CDR2 SNEGSKA, per germline (reference sequence).

The CDR3 region has the DNA TGCGCCAGCAGCTTGGTTCCCGCTTCGGAGAACACTGAAGCTTTCTTT. Its translation is CASSLVPASENTEAFF. V is TRBV5-1 and J is TRBJ1-1, with D hard to call. The CDR3 spans 16 residues. V was cut by 0 bases and J by 1 base, with 13 bases left in between. Germline V CDR1 and CDR2: SGHRS, YFSETQ.